This is a list of T cell receptor beta chains from one sample in a study of cytomegalovirus exposure and HLA in healthy donors. Sequenced by immunoSEQ multiplex PCR; TCRdb stores in-frame clones only, minus some. Here the sample spans about 150,000 clones, 70% to 85% being singletons. The sample taken for sequencing was PBMCs. The receptor set was obtained from a male donor in good health and CMV-seronegative. CDR3s include the opening cysteine and the closing phenylalanine or tryptophan. The D gene is left open where the match is weak. Size is omitted from some rows. Given values are once, few, many or a class for expanded clones.

NA NA TRBJ2-7 TRBV4-2 CASSQDLAESYEQYF TGTGCCAGCAGCCAAGATCTGGCTGAATCTTACGAGCAGTACTTC
TRBD1 once TRBJ1-5 TRBV30 CAWSQGASNQPQHF TGTGCCTGGAGTCAGGGGGCGAGCAATCAGCCCCAGCATTTT
TRBD2 NA TRBJ2-3 TRBV5-1 CASSWTLPGGKDTQYF TGCGCCAGCAGCTGGACCTTGCCGGGGGGGAAGGATACGCAGTATTTT
NA NA TRBJ1-1 TRBV2 CASSEARGTEAFF TGTGCCAGCAGTGAAGCGCGGGGCACTGAAGCTTTCTTT
NA NA TRBJ1-3 TRBV19 CASNPVSGNTIYF TGTGCCAGTAATCCGGTCTCTGGAAACACCATATATTTT
NA NA TRBJ2-7 TRBV19 CASSIVLTRSYEQYF TGTGCCAGTAGTATAGTTCTAACCCGGTCCTACGAGCAGTACTTC
NA NA TRBJ1-4 TRBV29-1 CSVLSNEKLFF TGCAGCGTTTTGAGTAATGAAAAACTGTTTTTT
NA few TRBJ2-2 TRBV6-5 CASSQRTALTGELFF TGTGCCAGCAGCCAAAGGACTGCCCTGACCGGGGAGCTGTTTTTT
NA NA TRBJ2-7 TRBV9 CASSVTPTSYEQYF TGTGCCAGCAGCGTCACCCCCACTTCCTACGAGCAGTACTTC
NA few TRBJ2-7 TRBV19 CASSLRGLFYEQYF TGTGCCAGTAGTTTAAGAGGACTTTTCTACGAGCAGTACTTC
TRBD1 NA TRBJ1-1 TRBV29-1 CSVSWDRAMNTEAFF TGCAGCGTCTCCTGGGACAGGGCCATGAACACTGAAGCTTTCTTT
TRBD1 once TRBJ2-1 TRBV9 CASQGQGAEQFF TGTGCCAGCCAGGGACAGGGAGCTGAGCAGTTCTTC
NA NA TRBJ1-3 TRBV2 CASSPTTLSGNTIYF TGTGCCAGCAGTCCGACTACGCTCTCTGGAAACACCATATATTTT
TRBD2 NA TRBJ2-7 TRBV7-3 CASSVSGGSSYEQYF TGTGCCAGCAGCGTTAGCGGGGGGTCGTCCTACGAGCAGTACTTC
TRBD1 NA TRBJ1-2 TRBV7-9 CASSLVQGTGDGYTF TGTGCCAGCAGCTTAGTTCAAGGGACAGGGGACGGCTACACCTTC
NA NA TRBJ1-4 TRBV4-2 CASSQSTAATNEKLFF TGTGCCAGCAGCCAAAGTACAGCCGCAACTAATGAAAAACTGTTTTTT
NA NA TRBJ2-5 TRBV11-2 CASSLRSQETQYF TGTGCCAGCAGCTTACGTTCCCAAGAGACCCAGTACTTC
TRBD1 NA TRBJ2-7 TRBV5-1 CASSVGQGDEQYF TGCGCCAGCAGCGTGGGACAGGGGGACGAGCAGTACTTC
TRBD2 NA TRBJ2-1 TRBV9 CASTPGLAANEQFF TGTGCCAGCACCCCCGGGCTAGCGGCCAATGAGCAGTTCTTC
NA NA TRBJ2-1 TRBV21-1 CASSKGGTAKVRGTGTSGRNEQFF TGTGCCAGCAGCAAAGGAGGGACAGCTAAAGTTAGGGGGACCGGGACTAGCGGGAGAAATGAGCAGTTCTTC
NA NA TRBJ2-5 TRBV2 CASRGPSSAQETQYF TGTGCCAGCAGGGGCCCATCTAGCGCCCAAGAGACCCAGTACTTC
NA few TRBJ2-7 TRBV5-4 CASSPGGTRIYEQYF TGTGCCAGCAGCCCAGGGGGGACTAGAATCTACGAGCAGTACTTC
NA few TRBJ2-5 TRBV10-3 CAISWGRGETQYF TGTGCCATCAGTTGGGGGCGAGGCGAGACCCAGTACTTC
NA NA TRBJ2-2 TRBV7-9 CSSSLMEWSGELFF TGTTCCAGCAGCTTAATGGAATGGAGCGGGGAGCTGTTTTTT
NA NA TRBJ2-7 TRBV2 CASRDVGLSSYEQYF TGTGCCAGCCGGGATGTGGGGTTAAGCTCCTACGAGCAGTACTTC
NA NA TRBJ2-6 TRBV29-1 CSVYFSGANVLTF TGCAGCGTATATTTCTCTGGGGCCAACGTCCTGACTTTC
TRBD1 NA TRBJ2-5 TRBV7-9 CASSLGDSSETQYF TGTGCCAGCAGCTTGGGGGACAGTTCAGAGACCCAGTACTTC
TRBD1 NA TRBJ1-4 TRBV7-6 CASSPGGQGSKLFF TGTGCCAGCAGCCCCGGGGGACAGGGATCCAAACTGTTTTTT
TRBD1 few TRBJ2-2 TRBV7-9 CASSYKGGAAGELFF TGTGCCAGCAGCTACAAAGGGGGCGCCGCCGGGGAGCTGTTTTTT
TRBD2 NA TRBJ2-1 TRBV5-3 CARSGDREGSYNEQFF TGTGCCAGAAGCGGAGACCGGGAGGGCTCCTACAATGAGCAGTTCTTC
NA NA TRBJ2-1 TRBV9 CASSVGASDSYNEQFF TGTGCCAGCAGCGTAGGGGCTAGCGACTCCTACAATGAGCAGTTCTTC
TRBD1 NA TRBJ2-5 TRBV28 CASSYGTGGRETQYF TGTGCCAGCAGCTACGGGACAGGGGGCCGAGAGACCCAGTACTTC
NA NA TRBJ2-7 TRBV5-5 CASSADISYEQYF TGTGCCAGCAGCGCGGACATCTCCTACGAGCAGTACTTC
TRBD1 NA TRBJ2-7 TRBV5-4 CASSQDRGYEQYF TGTGCCAGCAGCCAGGACAGGGGGTACGAGCAGTACTTC
NA NA TRBJ1-4 TRBV13 CASSAGHATNEKLFF TGTGCCAGCAGCGCCGGACACGCAACTAATGAAAAACTGTTTTTT
TRBD2 few TRBJ2-7 TRBV11-1 CASSLAASGGYEQYF TGTGCCAGCAGCTTAGCGGCTAGCGGGGGCTACGAGCAGTACTTC
TRBD1 NA TRBJ2-4 TRBV6-6 CASSNRQGATQYF TGTGCCAGCAGCAATCGACAGGGGGCAACCCAGTACTTC
NA once TRBJ2-1 TRBV14 CASSQNVGGYNEQFF TGTGCCAGCAGCCAAAATGTGGGAGGCTACAATGAGCAGTTCTTC
TRBD2 once TRBJ2-1 TRBV19 CASSIEHIRTSGSSYNEQFF TGTGCCAGTAGTATAGAACACATAAGAACTAGCGGGAGCTCCTACAATGAGCAGTTCTTC
NA NA TRBJ1-6 TRBV6-1 CASSEMKFAYSPLHF TGTGCCAGCAGTGAAATGAAGTTCGCGTATTCACCCCTCCACTTT
NA NA TRBJ1-1 TRBV6-1 CASSEVNRPTEAFF TGTGCCAGCAGTGAAGTTAACAGGCCCACTGAAGCTTTCTTT
NA few TRBJ2-4 TRBV28 CASSRGLPRNIQYF TGTGCCAGCAGCAGAGGACTCCCCCGTAACATTCAGTACTTC
NA NA TRBJ2-7 TRBV30 CAWSEQNAYEQYF TGTGCCTGGAGTGAACAGAACGCCTACGAGCAGTACTTC
TRBD2 NA TRBJ2-3 TRBV6-1 CASSQGTSGMDTQYF TGTGCCAGCAGTCAGGGGACTAGCGGAATGGATACGCAGTATTTT
NA NA TRBJ1-1 TRBV6-5 CASGQIPGNTEAFF TGTGCCAGCGGCCAGATACCTGGGAACACTGAAGCTTTCTTT
TRBD1 NA TRBJ2-7 TRBV6-4 CASSEGTGGYEQYF TGTGCCAGCAGTGAGGGGACAGGGGGCTACGAGCAGTACTTC
TRBD1 once TRBJ1-1 TRBV18 CASSPQGATEAFF TGTGCCAGCTCACCCCAGGGGGCGACTGAAGCTTTCTTT
TRBD1 NA TRBJ2-3 TRBV5-1 CASGRSGTGTSTDTQYF TGCGCCAGCGGGAGATCCGGGACAGGGACGAGCACAGATACGCAGTATTTT
TRBD2 NA TRBJ2-1 TRBV5-1 CASSFLLAGGLNEQFF TGCGCCAGCAGCTTCCTCCTAGCGGGGGGTCTCAATGAGCAGTTCTTC
TRBD2 NA TRBJ2-5 TRBV7-2 CASSLQAGKETQYF TGTGCCAGCAGCTTACAAGCGGGGAAGGAGACCCAGTACTTC
TRBD1 NA TRBJ1-1 TRBV15 CATSRTSDRGFTEAFF TGTGCCACCAGCAGAACGTCTGACAGGGGGTTTACTGAAGCTTTCTTT
TRBD2 NA TRBJ2-2 TRBV7-2 CASSPVLAYPGELFF TGTGCCAGCAGCCCCGTACTAGCGTACCCCGGGGAGCTGTTTTTT